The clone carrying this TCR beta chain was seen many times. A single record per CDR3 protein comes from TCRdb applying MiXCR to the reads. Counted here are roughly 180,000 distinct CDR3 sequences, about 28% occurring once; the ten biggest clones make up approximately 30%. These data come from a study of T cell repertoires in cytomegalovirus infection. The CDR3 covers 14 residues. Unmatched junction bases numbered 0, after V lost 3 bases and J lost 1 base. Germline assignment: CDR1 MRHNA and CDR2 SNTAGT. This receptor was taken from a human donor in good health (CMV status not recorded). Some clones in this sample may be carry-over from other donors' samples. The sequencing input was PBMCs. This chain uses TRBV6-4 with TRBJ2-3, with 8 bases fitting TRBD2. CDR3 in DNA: TGTGCCAGCAGTGAGCGGGGGGGCACAGATACGCAGTATTTT. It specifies CASSERGGTDTQYF.